Following are 23 T cell receptor beta chains from one sample sequenced in a study of blood T cell repertoires in COVID-19. Using immunoSEQ multiplex PCR, the repertoire was profiled, and TCRdb retains in-frame clones only, with some absent. The table lists around 150,000 clones, roughly 87% of them singletons. Sequenced sample: PBMCs or T cells enriched from blood (not recorded which). These receptors were taken from a man in his fifties who had recovered from COVID-19.

V is TRBV28 and J is TRBJ1-5, with TRBD1 identical over 11 bases. The CDR3 has 14 residues. Per the germline V gene, CDR1 is MDHEN and CDR2 is SYDVKM. Germline trimming cut 10 bases from V and 2 bases from J; bases unmatched to any gene: 4. CDR3 sequence (DNA): TGTGCCACCTGGGACAGGGGGGGCAATCAGCCCCAGCATTTT. This codes for CATWDRGGNQPQHF.

This CDR3 is CASSSGTSGSEQYF. CDR3 nucleotides: TGTGCCAGCTCGAGCGGGACTAGCGGGTCGGAGCAGTACTTC. V and J are TRBV18 and TRBJ2-7; 12 bases are a match to TRBD2. In germline, CDR1 is KGHSH, CDR2 LQKENI. This CDR3 region has 14 residues. The J segment lost 7 bases and the V segment lost 6 bases, leaving 7 bases of the junction unmatched.

The chain uses TRBV3-1 (or the pseudogene TRBV3-2) and TRBJ1-1; D is perhaps TRBD1 (5 bases). The CDR3 is 16 amino acids. V dropped 4 bases and J dropped 4 bases, with 19 bases sitting between them. Germline CDR1 LGHDT, CDR2 YNNKEL (reference sequence). The CDR3 reads CASSPRGRGWGTEAFF. CDR3 sequence (DNA): TGTGCCAGCAGCCCGCGAGGTAGGGGTTGGGGCACTGAAGCTTTCTTT.

The chain uses TRBV28 and TRBJ2-3; D is possibly TRBD1 (5 bases). This CDR3 comprises 14 residues. The germline gives CDR1 MDHEN, CDR2 SYDVKM. V was pared by 4 bases and J by 2 bases, with 10 bases between. CDR3 in amino acids: CASSSGAHTDTQYF. The CDR3 coding sequence is TGTGCCAGCAGTTCTGGGGCCCACACAGATACGCAGTATTTT.

CDR3 region: CASRDRASYLTDTQYF. DNA for the CDR3: TGTGCCAGCAGGGACAGGGCATCCTATCTCACAGATACGCAGTATTTT. The chain is built from TRBV2 and TRBJ2-3; 8 bases map to TRBD1. V was pared by 6 bases and J by 2 bases, with 10 bases of the junction left unmatched. The CDR3 runs 16 residues. Germline loops: CDR1 SNHLY, CDR2 FYNNEI.

CDR3: CASRRDRGLGGYTF. The CDR3 nucleotides are TGTGCCAGCAGGCGGGATAGGGGGCTGGGCGGCTACACCTTC. The chain couples TRBV28 to TRBJ1-2; 7 positions agree with TRBD1. CDR1 and CDR2 from the germline V gene are MDHEN and SYDVKM. The CDR3 covers 14 residues. J gave up 8 bases and V 6 bases, and 12 bases lay outside the gene matches.

V is TRBV29-1 and J is TRBJ2-7; 9 nucleotides agree with TRBD1. V lost 5 bases to trimming and J lost 7 bases; unmatched junction nucleotides: 12. Germline V lookup: CDR1 SQVTM, CDR2 ANQGSEA. The length of the CDR3 is 14 residues. In DNA, the CDR3 is TGCAGCGTTATTCCCGGGACAGGGAACTATGAGCAGTACTTC. This codes for CSVIPGTGNYEQYF.

This rearrangement joins TRBV7-9 to TRBJ2-1; 9 positions match TRBD2. Trimming cost V 5 bases and J 15 bases; bases outside gene matches: 17. CDR3 length: 15 amino acids. Germline assignment: CDR1 SEHNR and CDR2 FQNEAQ (reference sequence). The CDR3 reads CASSTTGTSSRGGFF. CDR3 nucleotides: TGTGCCAGCAGCACGACCGGGACTAGCAGTAGAGGGGGGTTCTTC.

V gene TRBV23-1 combines with J gene TRBJ2-3, with 7 bases aligning to TRBD2. TRBV23-1 is labeled an ORF, and its function is uncertain. The CDR3 spans 15 residues. The J segment lost 3 bases and the V segment lost 5 bases, leaving 8 bases of the junction unmatched. CDR3 protein: CASSVTSGITDTQYF. CDR3 coding DNA: TGCGCCAGCAGTGTGACGAGCGGGATAACAGATACGCAGTATTTT.

The rearrangement joins TRBV2 to TRBJ2-2, with 8 bases aligning to TRBD1. The V gene end was trimmed by 8 bases and the J gene end by 6 bases; junction bases not matched to a gene: 5. In germline, CDR1 is SNHLY, CDR2 FYNNEI. There are 13 residues in the CDR3. CDR3 in amino acids: CASLTGVAGELFF. CDR3 nucleotide sequence: TGTGCCAGCCTGACAGGGGTGGCCGGGGAGCTGTTTTTT.

The chain couples TRBV28 to TRBJ2-6; no clear D. The V end lost 7 bases, the J end lost 0 bases, and 19 bases lay between the germline ends. The length of the CDR3 is 18 residues. Per germline, CDR1 MDHEN and CDR2 SYDVKM. The CDR3 DNA is TGTGCCAGCACTGGCGCCAGGCTCCCCTACTCTGGGGCCAACGTCCTGACTTTC. Translation: CASTGARLPYSGANVLTF.

V gene TRBV5-1 combines with J gene TRBJ1-5; 9 bases agree with TRBD1. Unmatched junction bases numbered 5, after V lost 0 bases and J lost 7 bases. The CDR3 totals 15 residues. The germline V gene has CDR1 SGHRS and CDR2 YFSETQ. The CDR3 reads CASSLGTGAKQPQHF. The CDR3 nucleotides read TGCGCCAGCAGCTTGGGGACAGGGGCCAAGCAGCCCCAGCATTTT. Supplemented by reference TRBV5-1 and TRBJ1-5, the full variable domain reads KAGVTQTPRYLIKTRGQQVTLSCSPISGHRSVSWYQQTPGQGLQFLFEYFSETQRNKGNFPGRFSGRQFSNSRSEMNVSTLELGDSALYLCASSLGTGAKQPQHFGDGTRLSIL.

The CDR3 region is CASSKTYGGPVTGELFF. In DNA form, the CDR3 reads TGTGCCAGCAGTAAAACTTACGGGGGGCCGGTCACCGGGGAGCTGTTTTTT. This rearrangement joins TRBV2 to TRBJ2-2; D might be TRBD2 (7 bases). Germline V CDR1 and CDR2: SNHLY, FYNNEI. V was cut by 5 bases and J by 4 bases, with 20 bases left in between. The CDR3 is made up of 17 amino acids.

V usage is TRBV11-3 and J usage is TRBJ2-3; 11 nucleotides align to TRBD1. This CDR3 has 17 residues. Germline V lookup: CDR1 SGHNT, CDR2 YENEEA. The V gene end was trimmed by 0 bases and the J gene end by 7 bases; junction bases not matched to a gene: 9. The CDR3 loop reads CASSLDGPGQGDYTQYF. The CDR3 DNA is TGTGCCAGCAGCTTAGATGGGCCGGGACAGGGGGATTATACGCAGTATTTT.

The chain employs TRBV27 and TRBJ2-7; a weak D match, TRBD1 (5 bases). This CDR3 is built from 15 residues. Per germline, CDR1 MNHEY and CDR2 SMNVEV (reference sequence). V dropped 5 bases and J dropped 2 bases, with 16 bases sitting between them. The CDR3 reads CASSGRLDRAYEQYF. CDR3 DNA sequence: TGTGCCAGCAGTGGGCGTCTCGACAGAGCCTACGAGCAGTACTTC.

This sequence joins TRBV4-1 and TRBJ2-5; D is perhaps TRBD1 (5 bases). The CDR3 length is 14 residues. CDR1 is MGHRA, CDR2 YSYEKL, per germline. V gave up 4 bases and J gave up 4 bases, with 13 bases separating them. The CDR3: CASSPSRVRETQYF. CDR3 nucleotides: TGCGCCAGCAGCCCGAGCAGGGTCCGAGAGACCCAGTACTTC.

This clone has only a few counts. V usage is TRBV3-1 (or the pseudogene TRBV3-2) and J usage is TRBJ1-1; 9 bases agree with TRBD1. V trimming: 6 bases; J trimming: 5 bases; junction bases outside the gene matches: 4. The germline V gene has CDR1 LGHDT and CDR2 YNNKEL (reference sequence). The CDR3 is 13 residues long. CDR3 bases: TGTGCCAGCAGTGACAGGGGGGGAACTGAAGCTTTCTTT. It codes for CASSDRGGTEAFF.

The chain links TRBV12-2 to TRBJ2-3; the table's D call, TRBD2, was not checked against the DNA. TRBV12-2 is a pseudogene segment. The CDR3 is made up of 24 amino acids. The CDR3 nucleotides are TGTGCAAGTCGCGGGCGAGACATCCGACTAGCGGGGGGGTCACCATCTTCTAGCACAGATACGCAGTATTTT. It codes for CASRGRDIRLAGGSPSSSTDTQYF.

This clone was seen a few times. The chain is built from TRBV5-8 and TRBJ2-7; weak D call: TRBD2 (6 bases). Per germline, CDR1 SGHTS and CDR2 YDEGEE. Trimming took 2 bases from V and 2 from J, leaving 8 bases between them. The CDR3 consists of 13 residues. The CDR3 DNA reads as TGTGCCAGCAGCTTCGGAGGGGCCTACGAGCAGTACTTC. Protein: CASSFGGAYEQYF. Full variable domain (remainder filled in from reference TRBV5-8 and TRBJ2-7): EAGVTQSPTHLIKTRGQQATLRCSPISGHTSVYWYQQALGLGLQFLLWYDEGEERNRGNFPPRFSGRQFPNYSSELNVNALELEDSALYLCASSFGGAYEQYFGPGTRLTVT.

This clone was seen a handful of times. V and J are TRBV4-2 and TRBJ2-5; 10 bases agree with TRBD2. CDR3 size: 16 residues. Losses at the gene ends were 0 bases for V and 5 bases for J; bases not matched to a gene: 6. CDR1 and CDR2 (germline): LGHNA, YNFKEQ. The CDR3 reads CASSQDPSGSVETQYF. CDR3 DNA sequence: TGTGCCAGCAGCCAAGATCCTAGCGGGAGCGTCGAGACCCAGTACTTC.

This chain connects TRBV23-1 to TRBJ2-7; 9 positions agree with TRBD2. TRBV23-1 is annotated as an ORF whose role is uncertain. V gave up 3 bases and J gave up 2 bases; unmatched junction bases: 14. The CDR3 is 18 residues long. The CDR3 region is CASSHPLAGKPPTYEQYF. CDR3 coding DNA: TGCGCCAGCAGTCATCCTCTAGCGGGAAAACCCCCCACCTACGAGCAGTACTTC.

The CDR3: CASSLVVGQGSGYTF. DNA for the CDR3: TGCGCCAGCAGCTTGGTGGTCGGGCAGGGGAGCGGCTACACCTTC. This chain joins TRBV5-1 and TRBJ1-2, with TRBD1 as a possible D gene (6 bases). The CDR3 totals 15 residues. V lost 0 bases and J 8 bases, leaving 17 bases between the germline ends. In germline, CDR1 is SGHRS, CDR2 YFSETQ.

This chain links TRBV10-1 with TRBJ1-1; D is perhaps TRBD1 (5 bases). CDR1 and CDR2 (germline): WNHNN, SYGVQD (reference sequence). Between the trimmed V and J ends, which lost 0 bases and 1 base, there was a span of 12 bases. The CDR3 is 16 residues long. The CDR3: CASSESSQGGNTEAFF. The CDR3 DNA follows: TGCGCCAGCAGTGAGTCTAGCCAGGGAGGGAACACTGAAGCTTTCTTT.